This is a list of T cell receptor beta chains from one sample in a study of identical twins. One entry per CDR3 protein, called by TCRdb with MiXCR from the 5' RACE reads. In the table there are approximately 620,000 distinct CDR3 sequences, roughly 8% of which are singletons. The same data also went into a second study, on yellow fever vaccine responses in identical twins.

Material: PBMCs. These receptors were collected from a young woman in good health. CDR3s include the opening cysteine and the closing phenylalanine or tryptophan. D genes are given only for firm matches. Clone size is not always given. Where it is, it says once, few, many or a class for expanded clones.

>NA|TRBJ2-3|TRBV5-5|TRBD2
TGTGCCAGCAGCTTGTCTGGGTCTAGCGGTGGTGGTACGCAGTATTTT
CASSLSGSSGGGTQYF
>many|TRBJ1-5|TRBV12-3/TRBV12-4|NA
TGTGCCAGCAGTCGACAGAATGGACAGCCCCAGCATTTT
CASSRQNGQPQHF
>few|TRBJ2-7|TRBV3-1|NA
TGTGCCAGCAGCCAAGGGAGAGGGCTATCAAATTACGAGCAGTACTTC
CASSQGRGLSNYEQYF
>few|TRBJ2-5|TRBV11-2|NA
TGTGCCAGCACAAAGGACAGGGCGGGGGGAGAGACCCAGTACTTC
CASTKDRAGGETQYF
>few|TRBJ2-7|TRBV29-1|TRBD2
TGCAGCGTTGGGAGAGCGGCCCGGGAGGCCCCCTACGAGCAGTACTTC
CSVGRAAREAPYEQYF
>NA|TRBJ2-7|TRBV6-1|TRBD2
TGTGCCAGCAGCTCCGGACTAGCGGAAGTGCTACTGGAGCAGTACTTC
CASSSGLAEVLLEQYF
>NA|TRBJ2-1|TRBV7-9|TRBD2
TGTGCCAGCAGCTCGGGGGGACTAGCGGGAGTCACCAATGAGCAGTTCTTC
CASSSGGLAGVTNEQFF
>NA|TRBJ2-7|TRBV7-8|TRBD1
TGTGCCAGCAGCTTAGTCTCGGGTGGGGACAGGTTTTTTCCTTACGAGCAGTACTTC
CASSLVSGGDRFFPYEQYF
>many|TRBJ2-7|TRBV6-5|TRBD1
TGTGCCAGCATGGACAGGGCCTACGAGCAGTACTTC
CASMDRAYEQYF
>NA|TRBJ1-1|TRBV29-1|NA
TGCAGCGCCATCGGGTATGACACTGAAGCTTTCTTT
CSAIGYDTEAFF
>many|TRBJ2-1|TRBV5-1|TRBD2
TGCGCCAGCAGCTTGGCCGCTCTAGCGGACAATGAGCAGTTCTTC
CASSLAALADNEQFF
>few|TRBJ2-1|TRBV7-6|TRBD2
TGTGCCAGCAGCTTAGGGTTAGCGGGGGACAACTACAATGAGCAGTTCTTC
CASSLGLAGDNYNEQFF
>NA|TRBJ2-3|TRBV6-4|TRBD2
TGTACCATCAGCCGTCCCGGATTAGCGGGAGGTCTAACCACAGATACGCAGTATTTT
CTISRPGLAGGLTTDTQYF
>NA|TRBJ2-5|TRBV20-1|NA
TGCAGTGCTAGCTCTTGGGGGACCCAAGAGACCCAGTACTTC
CSASSWGTQETQYF
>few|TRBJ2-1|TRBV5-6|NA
TGTGCCAGCAGCTTGGCCCGGGGTACCTACAATGAGCAGTTCTTC
CASSLARGTYNEQFF
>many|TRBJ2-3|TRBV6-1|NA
TGTGCCAGCAAGGCAGGGATGGCTACAGATACGCAGTATTTT
CASKAGMATDTQYF
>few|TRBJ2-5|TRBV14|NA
TGTGCCAGCAGCGACACAGGGAGAAGGGAGACCCAGTACTTC
CASSDTGRRETQYF
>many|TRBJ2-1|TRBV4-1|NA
TGCGCCAGCAGCCAAGTGGAGCGGGTTGGGCAGTTCTTC
CASSQVERVGQFF
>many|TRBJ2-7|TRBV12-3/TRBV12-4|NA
TGTGCCAGCAGTTCCTTGGAGGGCTACGAGCAGTACTTC
CASSSLEGYEQYF